Each of the 25 T cell receptor beta chains below was sequenced from the same sample in a study of blood T cell repertoires in COVID-19 (dated by TCRdb to the early 2020s). Library preparation was by the immunoSEQ multiplex PCR assay. Entries here come from immuneACCESS through TCRdb and include only in-frame sequences with V and J called. Some clones fail to appear in such tables; in the studies checked, an unresolved V gene covers under half of the shortfall, and the cause of the remainder is unknown. Here the sample has tens of thousands of clones; under 85% occur a single time. Approximately 8.8% of the sample is taken by the ten largest. Sequenced sample: peripheral blood. The receptors stem from a human donor in a cohort sampled during active COVID-19.

The chain joins TRBV11-2 to TRBJ2-7, with 8 bases fitting TRBD1. Germline V gene lookup returns CDR1 SGHAT and CDR2 FQNNGV. The CDR3 totals 15 residues. V dropped 1 base and J dropped 6; count of bases not matched to a gene: 8. The CDR3 sequence is CASSLGQGAEGEQYF. The CDR3 DNA follows: TGTGCCAGCAGCTTAGGCCAGGGGGCTGAGGGCGAGCAGTACTTC. Full variable domain (rest looked up from reference TRBV11-2 and TRBJ2-7): EAGVAQSPRYKIIEKRQSVAFWCNPISGHATLYWYQQILGQGPKLLIQFQNNGVVDDSQLPKDRFSAERLKGVDSTLKIQPAKLEDSAVYLCASSLGQGAEGEQYFGPGTRLTVT.

The rearrangement uses TRBV19 and TRBJ1-4, with D unclear. The V end lost 10 bases, the J end lost 7 bases, and 13 bases lay between the germline ends. Germline CDR1 is LNHDA and CDR2 is SQIVND (reference sequence). This CDR3 region has 12 residues. The CDR3 loop is CATSRDGEKLFF. CDR3 in DNA: TGTGCCACCTCACGCGATGGTGAAAAACTGTTTTTT. The entire variable domain, with the rest obtained from reference TRBV19 and TRBJ1-4, is as follows: DGGITQSPKYLFRKEGQNVTLSCEQNLNHDAMYWYRQDPGQGLRLIYYSQIVNDFQKGDIAEGYSVSREKKESFPLTVTSAQKNPTAFYLCATSRDGEKLFFGSGTQLSVL.

There are a few counts of this clone. The chain links TRBV12-5 to TRBJ1-1; weak D call: TRBD1 (6 bases). CDR1 and CDR2 (germline): LGHNT, FRNRAP. This CDR3 has 16 residues. The V end was cut by 1 base, the J end by 1 base, with 13 bases between. This CDR3 reads CASGLAVGTSNTEAFF. DNA of the CDR3: TGTGCTAGTGGTTTGGCCGTGGGGACATCGAACACTGAAGCTTTCTTT.

The V gene is TRBV12-5, the J gene TRBJ2-7; the match to TRBD2 covers 7 bases. The CDR3 consists of 14 residues. The germline gives CDR1 LGHNT, CDR2 FRNRAP. The V and J ends lost 2 bases and 3 bases, in that order; junction bases with no gene match: 4. CDR3 sequence reads: CASGLNGGVYEQYF. CDR3 bases: TGTGCTAGTGGTTTGAATGGGGGGGTCTACGAGCAGTACTTC. Looking up the rest from reference TRBV12-5 and TRBJ2-7 gives the full variable domain: DARVTQTPRHKVTEMGQEVTMRCQPILGHNTVFWYRQTMMQGLELLAYFRNRAPLDDSGMPKDRFSAEMPDATLATLKIQPSEPRDSAVYFCASGLNGGVYEQYFGPGTRLTVT.

This rearrangement joins TRBV19 to TRBJ2-7, with D hard to call. Germline V gene sequence: CDR1 LNHDA, CDR2 SQIVND (reference sequence). Between the trimmed V and J ends, which lost 6 bases and 0 bases, there was a span of 9 bases. The CDR3 has 13 amino acids. CDR3 amino acids: CASRELSSYEQYF. CDR3 DNA: TGTGCCAGTAGGGAGTTAAGCTCCTACGAGCAGTACTTC.

The CDR3 DNA sequence: TGTGCCAGCAGCTTGGGACAGGGGAGGATCGACGAGCAGTACTTC. This codes for CASSLGQGRIDEQYF. The J gene is TRBJ2-7, the V gene TRBV5-4; 8 bases fit TRBD1. J was trimmed by 5 bases and V by 0 bases; bases with no gene match: 7. CDR1 is SGHNT, CDR2 YYREEE, per germline (reference sequence). This CDR3 has 15 amino acids.

The chain joins TRBV11-3 to TRBJ2-7, with 8 bases matching TRBD1. Germline V lookup: CDR1 SGHNT, CDR2 YENEEA. The junction had 6 bases not matched to a gene; V was cut back by 3 bases and J by 2 bases. There are 15 residues in the CDR3. CDR3 in amino acids: CASSLGQAPPYEQYF. As DNA, the CDR3 is TGTGCCAGCAGCTTGGGACAGGCTCCCCCCTACGAGCAGTACTTC. Full variable domain (outside the CDR3, taken from reference TRBV11-3 and TRBJ2-7): EAGVVQSPRYKIIEKKQPVAFWCNPISGHNTLYWYLQNLGQGPELLIRYENEEAVDDSQLPKDRFSAERLKGVDSTLKIQPAELGDSAVYLCASSLGQAPPYEQYFGPGTRLTVT.

The genes are TRBV2 and TRBJ2-7; a weak D match, TRBD1 (6 bases). There are 13 residues in the CDR3. Per germline, CDR1 SNHLY and CDR2 FYNNEI. V dropped 5 bases and J dropped 12 bases, with 20 bases sitting between them. The CDR3 DNA reads TGTGCCAGCAGTTCATCCGACAGGCAACGTTTGTACTTC. This sequence encodes CASSSSDRQRLYF.

V and J are TRBV9 and TRBJ1-1; D uncertain. Germline V gene data show CDR1 as SGDLS and CDR2 as YYNGEE. Trimming took off 0 bases at V and 1 base at J, with 7 bases between the two ends. The CDR3 consists of 14 residues. The CDR3 sequence: CASSVDWANTEAFF. CDR3 bases: TGTGCCAGCAGCGTAGATTGGGCGAACACTGAAGCTTTCTTT. The full variable domain, its missing parts supplied by reference TRBV9 and TRBJ1-1, is DSGVTQTPKHLITATGQRVTLRCSPRSGDLSVYWYQQSLDQGLQFLIQYYNGEERAKGNILERFSAQQFPDLHSELNLSSLELGDSALYFCASSVDWANTEAFFGQGTRLTVV.

This chain joins TRBV19 and TRBJ2-2; the match to TRBD2 covers 8 bases. V shed 1 base, J shed 7 bases, and the junction held 2 bases outside the gene matches. This CDR3 is 14 amino acids long. Germline CDR1 reads LNHDA; CDR2 reads SQIVND (reference sequence). The CDR3 DNA sequence: TGTGCCAGTAGTATAGCGGGAGGGATCGGGGAGCTGTTTTTT. Its translation is CASSIAGGIGELFF.

The chain couples TRBV5-1 to TRBJ1-6; 7 nucleotides align to TRBD1. Germline CDR1 SGHRS, CDR2 YFSETQ. The CDR3 has 14 amino acids. The V gene end was trimmed by 4 bases and the J gene end by 6 bases; junction bases not matched to a gene: 4. For the CDR3, the DNA is TGCGCCAGCAGCGTTCAGGGGGGTAATTCACCCCTCCACTTT. Its protein is CASSVQGGNSPLHF.

V gene TRBV19 combines with J gene TRBJ1-1, with TRBD1 matching over 9 bases. The trim removed 3 bases at V and 5 bases at J, leaving 7 bases unmatched. The CDR3 has 15 amino acids. Germline CDR1 reads LNHDA; CDR2 reads SQIVND (reference sequence). The DNA of the CDR3 is TGTGCCAGTAGTATTGACAGGGGGGGGAGGACTGAAGCTTTCTTT. This translates into CASSIDRGGRTEAFF.

This chain uses TRBV2 with TRBJ2-5; a possible D gene is TRBD1 (5 bases). Germline-derived CDR1 and CDR2 are SNHLY and FYNNEI. The CDR3 has 14 residues. Trimming cost V 4 bases and J 5 bases, with 14 bases left between them. In DNA, the CDR3 is TGTGCCAGCAGTGCAGGGCCCCCCATGGAGACCCAGTACTTC. This translates into CASSAGPPMETQYF.

The rearrangement uses TRBV1 and TRBJ2-1; the table's TRBD2 call for D was not verified on the DNA. TRBV1 is designated a pseudogene. The CDR3 is made up of 16 amino acids. CDR3 loop: CTSSQEVGGPYNEQFF. For the CDR3, the DNA is TGCACCAGCAGCCAAGAGGTGGGAGGGCCTTACAATGAGCAGTTCTTC.

CDR3 residues: CASRTDYNEQFF. The CDR3 DNA reads as TGCGCCAGCCGCACTGACTACAATGAGCAGTTCTTC. This chain uses TRBV5-1 with TRBJ2-1, with unresolved D. This CDR3 spans 12 amino acids. V lost 7 bases and J lost 3, with 8 bases in between. From germline, CDR1 is SGHRS and CDR2 YFSETQ.

The chain uses TRBV18 and TRBJ2-1; 8 bases agree with TRBD2. V shed 3 bases and J 6 bases; nucleotides not matched to a gene: 7. Germline loops: CDR1 KGHSH, CDR2 LQKENI. CDR3 size: 15 residues. CDR3 coding DNA: TGTGCCAGCTCACCTGCCGGGGGGGCAGCCAATGAGCAGTTCTTC. It is translated as CASSPAGGAANEQFF.

The chain carries TRBV10-3 and TRBJ1-1; possibly TRBD1 for D (6 bases). Germline V gene data show CDR1 as ENHRY and CDR2 as SYGVKD. The CDR3 consists of 13 residues. V lost 3 bases and J lost 3, with 8 bases in between. CDR3 loop: CAISDRGDTEAFF. CDR3 bases: TGTGCCATCAGTGACAGGGGCGACACTGAAGCTTTCTTT.

J is TRBJ1-1 and V is TRBV7-2; 9 nucleotides agree with TRBD1. CDR3 length: 14 amino acids. After removal of 4 bases from V and 4 bases from J, the junction contained 4 bases not matched to a gene. The germline V gene has CDR1 SGHTA and CDR2 FQGNSA. The CDR3 spells CASSSQGQGTEAFF. The CDR3 region has the DNA TGTGCCAGCAGCTCTCAGGGACAGGGCACTGAAGCTTTCTTT.

The gene calls are TRBV5-5 and TRBJ2-6, with unresolved D. CDR1 and CDR2 from the germline V gene are SGHKS and YYEKEE (reference sequence). V lost 1 base to trimming and J lost 1 base, with 3 bases between them. There are 14 residues in the CDR3. The CDR3 is CASSLRSGANVLTF. The CDR3 DNA reads as TGTGCCAGCAGCTTGCGGTCTGGGGCCAACGTCCTGACTTTC.

This chain links TRBV6-4 with TRBJ1-5; weak D call: TRBD1 (6 bases). Germline loops: CDR1 MRHNA, CDR2 SNTAGT. V lost 11 bases to trimming and J lost 4 bases, with 18 bases between them. This CDR3 is 14 amino acids long. This CDR3 reads CAGGGGPLNQPQHF. As DNA, the CDR3 is TGTGCCGGCGGGGGGGGGCCCTTGAATCAGCCCCAGCATTTT.

The CDR3 protein is CASSVGVREGQPQHF. The CDR3 DNA sequence: TGTGCCAGCAGCGTAGGTGTCAGGGAGGGTCAGCCCCAGCATTTT. The genes are TRBV9 and TRBJ1-5; tentatively, D is TRBD1 (5 bases). This CDR3 contains 15 residues. Germline CDR1 SGDLS, CDR2 YYNGEE. The V end lost 0 bases, the J end lost 6 bases, and 13 bases lay between the germline ends.

The rearrangement links TRBV10-3 to TRBJ2-3, with 10 bases identical to TRBD2. This CDR3 region has 16 residues. Germline loops: CDR1 ENHRY, CDR2 SYGVKD. The trim removed 7 bases at V and 1 base at J, leaving 8 bases unmatched. Here the CDR3 DNA reads TGTGCCATCACAAAGCGGGAGGGCCGTGGCACAGATACGCAGTATTTT. Amino acid sequence: CAITKREGRGTDTQYF.

This rearrangement joins TRBV27 to TRBJ2-7; 11 bases agree with TRBD2. CDR1 is MNHEY, CDR2 SMNVEV, per germline (reference sequence). This CDR3 is 13 amino acids long. The V segment lost 9 bases and the J segment 3 bases; nucleotides outside the gene matches: 4. The CDR3 region has the DNA TGTGCCAGTAGCGGGAGGGCCTACTACGAGCAGTACTTC. Its protein product is CASSGRAYYEQYF.

The V gene is TRBV3-1 (or the pseudogene TRBV3-2), the J gene TRBJ1-2; TRBD1 matches 9 bases. Per the germline V gene, CDR1 is LGHDT and CDR2 is YNNKEL (reference sequence). Trimming took 4 bases from V and 3 from J; bases not matched to a gene: 0. This CDR3 is built from 13 residues. CDR3 in DNA: TGTGCCAGCAGCCGGACAGGGGACTATGGCTACACCTTC. Residues: CASSRTGDYGYTF.

The rearrangement links TRBV6-5 to TRBJ2-7; no clear D. Germline V gene sequence: CDR1 MNHEY, CDR2 SVGAGI. The CDR3 length is 13 residues. Trimming took 7 bases from V and 2 from J, leaving 12 bases between them. The CDR3 sequence: CASKQKQPYEQYF. The DNA of the CDR3 is TGTGCCAGCAAACAGAAGCAGCCCTACGAGCAGTACTTC.